These T cell receptor beta chains were read from a single sample in a study of tumor and adjacent non-tumor tissue in lung cancer. MiXCR was run by TCRdb on the multiplex PCR reads, yielding one entry per CDR3 protein. The repertoire includes about 67,000 distinct CDR3 sequences, 76% of them detected once, and more than 35% sits in the top ten. Sequencing was done on a sample of distant non-tumor lung tissue. The origin of the receptors is a man between 60 and 75 years old with non-small cell lung cancer. Each CDR3 is given with its conserved first and last residue. The D gene is left open where the match is weak. Clone size is stated in some rows and not others, as once, few, many or a class when expanded.

clone size: .; V gene: TRBV6-5; J gene: TRBJ1-1; D gene: .; CDR3 DNA: .; CDR3 protein: CASSTSAEDTEAFF
clone size: .; V gene: TRBV6-1; J gene: TRBJ1-5; D gene: .; CDR3 DNA: TGTGTCAGCAGTGAAGGGGGGGCGGCCAATCGGCCCCAGCATTTT; CDR3 protein: CVSSEGGAANRPQHF
clone size: .; V gene: TRBV20-1; J gene: TRBJ1-6; D gene: TRBD1; CDR3 DNA: TGCAGTGCTACCCCGGGACAGTTGAATTCACCCCTCCTCTTT; CDR3 protein: CSATPGQLNSPLLF
clone size: .; V gene: TRBV6-5; J gene: TRBJ2-1; D gene: TRBD2; CDR3 DNA: TGTGCCAGCAGTTGTGCGGGAGTCAATGTACAGTTCTTC; CDR3 protein: CASSCAGVNVQFF
clone size: .; V gene: TRBV5-4; J gene: TRBJ2-5; D gene: TRBD2; CDR3 DNA: TGTGCCAGCAGCCCTGGGGCTAGCGGGAGGAGGGAGATCCAGTACTTC; CDR3 protein: CASSPGASGRREIQYF
clone size: .; V gene: TRBV6-1; J gene: TRBJ2-3; D gene: .; CDR3 DNA: TGTGCCAGCAATCAACCCAGCACAGATTCGCAGTATTTT; CDR3 protein: CASNQPSTDSQYF
clone size: few; V gene: TRBV12-3/TRBV12-4; J gene: TRBJ2-7; D gene: .; CDR3 DNA: TGTGCCAGCAGTCAAGGACAGTGCCGCTTTGAGCAGTACTTC; CDR3 protein: CASSQGQCRFEQYF
clone size: .; V gene: TRBV28; J gene: TRBJ2-7; D gene: TRBD2; CDR3 DNA: TGTGCCATCAGTTTAGCGGGGGAGGCCGACAAGCAGTACTTC; CDR3 protein: CAISLAGEADKQYF
clone size: .; V gene: TRBV28; J gene: TRBJ2-4; D gene: .; CDR3 DNA: TGTGCCGCTGGCGGCCGGGCTGGAGCCAAAGACATTCAGTACTTC; CDR3 protein: CAAGGRAGAKDIQYF
clone size: few; V gene: TRBV20-1; J gene: TRBJ2-1; D gene: .; CDR3 DNA: TGCAGTGCTCCAAGGACGTTGGATACAGGAGGCAATGAGCAGTTCTTC; CDR3 protein: CSAPRTLDTGGNEQFF
clone size: .; V gene: TRBV4-1; J gene: TRBJ2-7; D gene: TRBD1; CDR3 DNA: TGCGCCAGCAGTCAAGAACAGGGGAAAGTCTACGAGCAGTACTTC; CDR3 protein: CASSQEQGKVYEQYF
clone size: few; V gene: TRBV6-1; J gene: TRBJ2-6; D gene: .; CDR3 DNA: TGCACCTGCAGTGACAACTCTGGGGCCAACGTCCTGACTTTC; CDR3 protein: CTCSDNSGANVLTF
clone size: many; V gene: TRBV4-1; J gene: TRBJ1-2; D gene: .; CDR3 DNA: TGCGCCAGCAGCCAAGATGTCGACAGGAGAGACTATGGCTACACCTTC; CDR3 protein: CASSQDVDRRDYGYTF
clone size: .; V gene: TRBV4-1; J gene: TRBJ2-5; D gene: .; CDR3 DNA: TGCGCCAGCAGCCAAGAAAGGGGGGTATTGGGAGGGGAGACCCAGTGCTTC; CDR3 protein: CASSQERGVLGGETQCF
clone size: few; V gene: TRBV6-1; J gene: TRBJ2-1; D gene: .; CDR3 DNA: TGTGTCAGCAGTACCCTGGGGGTGAGCTCTTACAATGAGCAGTTCTTC; CDR3 protein: CVSSTLGVSSYNEQFF
clone size: .; V gene: TRBV7-9; J gene: TRBJ2-3; D gene: .; CDR3 DNA: TGTGCCAGCAGACTTCGGGATACGCAGTATTTT; CDR3 protein: CASRLRDTQYF
clone size: .; V gene: TRBV28; J gene: TRBJ2-1; D gene: .; CDR3 DNA: TGTGCCAGTAGTCCTAGCAATGCCTACAATGAGCAGTTCTTC; CDR3 protein: CASSPSNAYNEQFF